The entry below gives a single T cell receptor (beta chain) sequence along with its context. The antigen remains undetermined. The sample is drawn from a study of beta chain features in type 1 diabetes. On the study more broadly: Healthy donors and patients showed comparable age, gender and cell yields. Overall study findings and caveats: People with Type 1 diabetes carried modestly yet significantly shorter TCRB CDR3s in all four CD4+ subsets. Cells carrying high TCR expression could end up over-represented when cDNA is sequenced.

The study reverse transcribed the entire isolated RNA, so it sequenced expressed TCRB transcripts. Measured with immunoSEQ multiplex PCR; TCRdb has only the in-frame clones, and not every one. The sample has around 330,000 clones, 9.5% to 11% seen once; the top ten hold about 0.015%. Cells sorted by CD45RO/CCR7/CD25/CD127/CD95/CD27 comprised CD4+ naive, central memory, regulatory and stem cell-like memory cells. V gave up 4 bases and J gave up 8 bases; unmatched junction bases: 4. The CDR3 totals 15 residues. Germline lookup yields CDR1 LNHDA and CDR2 SQIVND (reference sequence). Input material: naive CD4+ T cells from blood. The TCR sequence derives from a woman under 40 in good health. V gene TRBV19 combines with J gene TRBJ2-1; 14 nucleotides line up with TRBD2. CDR3 protein: CASSRGLAGVDEQFF. The CDR3 nucleotides read TGTGCCAGTAGTAGGGGACTAGCGGGAGTGGATGAGCAGTTCTTC.